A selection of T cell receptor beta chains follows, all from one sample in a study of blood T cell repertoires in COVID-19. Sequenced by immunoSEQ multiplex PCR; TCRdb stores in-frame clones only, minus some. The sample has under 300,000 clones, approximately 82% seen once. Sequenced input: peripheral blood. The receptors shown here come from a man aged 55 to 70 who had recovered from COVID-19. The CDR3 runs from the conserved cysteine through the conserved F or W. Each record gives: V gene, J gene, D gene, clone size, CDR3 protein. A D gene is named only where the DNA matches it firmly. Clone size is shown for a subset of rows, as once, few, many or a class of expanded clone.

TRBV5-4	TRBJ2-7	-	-	CASSLPRGGEQYF
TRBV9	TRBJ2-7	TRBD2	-	CASSVGLAGGEQYF
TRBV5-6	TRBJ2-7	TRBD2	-	CASSLRTSGRLPYEQYF
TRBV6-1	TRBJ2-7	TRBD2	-	CASSEVPSLAGYEQYF
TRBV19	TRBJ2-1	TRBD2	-	CASSIVSVASGGVAYNEQFF
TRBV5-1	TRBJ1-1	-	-	CASSLRQGNTEAFF
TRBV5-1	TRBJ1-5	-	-	CASSLAPTGGLRQPQHF
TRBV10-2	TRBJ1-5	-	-	CASSEGRVQRGVGNQPQHF
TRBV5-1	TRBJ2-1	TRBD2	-	CASSALAGTYNEQFF
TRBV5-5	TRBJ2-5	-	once	CASSLGHQYQETQYF
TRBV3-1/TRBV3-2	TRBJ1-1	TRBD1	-	CASSLAGTVNTEAFF
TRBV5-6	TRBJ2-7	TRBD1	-	CASSFMGQGKPPHEQYF
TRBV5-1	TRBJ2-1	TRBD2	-	CASSSTGLAGAEQFF
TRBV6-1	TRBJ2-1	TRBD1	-	CASSDFLGTGTYNEQFF
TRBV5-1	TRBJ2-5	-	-	CASSLAPGNEETQYF
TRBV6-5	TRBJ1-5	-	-	CASSLPVGDRQPQHF
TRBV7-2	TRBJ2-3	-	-	CASSLVAVDTQYF
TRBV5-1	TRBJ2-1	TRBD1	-	CASSLRDRGLHEQFF
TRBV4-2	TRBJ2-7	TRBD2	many	CASRPTSGMGEQYF
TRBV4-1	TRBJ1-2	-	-	CASSQDRRRTEVSGYTF
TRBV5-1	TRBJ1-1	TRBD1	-	CASKRDRGNTEAFF
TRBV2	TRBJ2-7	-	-	CASIPSEVFRGEQYF
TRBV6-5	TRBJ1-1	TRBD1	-	CASSYSRGGYTEAFF
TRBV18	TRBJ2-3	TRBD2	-	CASSPGGGADTQYF
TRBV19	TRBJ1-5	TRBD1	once	CASRVYGAGTAHQERNQPQHF
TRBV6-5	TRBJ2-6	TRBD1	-	CAMRTGGSGANVLTF
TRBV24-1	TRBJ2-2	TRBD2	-	CATSDWGGTGELFF
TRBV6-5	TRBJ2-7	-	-	CASSYAGDAYEQYF
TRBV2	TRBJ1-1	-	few	CASSEAGGTEAFF
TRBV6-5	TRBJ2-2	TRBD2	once	CATKVGGTGTGELFF
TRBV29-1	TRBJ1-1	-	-	CSVRSTEAFF
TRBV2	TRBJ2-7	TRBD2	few	CASSGLQLAGSPYEQYF
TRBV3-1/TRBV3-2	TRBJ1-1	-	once	CASSQDGKGAFF
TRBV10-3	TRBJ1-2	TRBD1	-	CAISRGLNYGYTF
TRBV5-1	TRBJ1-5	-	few	CASSFGSGSNQPQHF